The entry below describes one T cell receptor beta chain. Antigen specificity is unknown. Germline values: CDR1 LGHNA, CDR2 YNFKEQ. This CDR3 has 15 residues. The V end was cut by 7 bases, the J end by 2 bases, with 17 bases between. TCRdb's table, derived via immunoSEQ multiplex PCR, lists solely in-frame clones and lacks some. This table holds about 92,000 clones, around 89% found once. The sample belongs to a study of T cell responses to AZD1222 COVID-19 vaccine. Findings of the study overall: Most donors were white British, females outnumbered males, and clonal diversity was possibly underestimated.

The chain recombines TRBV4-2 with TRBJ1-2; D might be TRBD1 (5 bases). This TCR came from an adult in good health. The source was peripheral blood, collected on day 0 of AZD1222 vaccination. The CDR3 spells CASTPDPTGNYGYTF. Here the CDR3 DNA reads TGTGCCAGCACCCCCGACCCCACAGGAAACTATGGCTACACCTTC.